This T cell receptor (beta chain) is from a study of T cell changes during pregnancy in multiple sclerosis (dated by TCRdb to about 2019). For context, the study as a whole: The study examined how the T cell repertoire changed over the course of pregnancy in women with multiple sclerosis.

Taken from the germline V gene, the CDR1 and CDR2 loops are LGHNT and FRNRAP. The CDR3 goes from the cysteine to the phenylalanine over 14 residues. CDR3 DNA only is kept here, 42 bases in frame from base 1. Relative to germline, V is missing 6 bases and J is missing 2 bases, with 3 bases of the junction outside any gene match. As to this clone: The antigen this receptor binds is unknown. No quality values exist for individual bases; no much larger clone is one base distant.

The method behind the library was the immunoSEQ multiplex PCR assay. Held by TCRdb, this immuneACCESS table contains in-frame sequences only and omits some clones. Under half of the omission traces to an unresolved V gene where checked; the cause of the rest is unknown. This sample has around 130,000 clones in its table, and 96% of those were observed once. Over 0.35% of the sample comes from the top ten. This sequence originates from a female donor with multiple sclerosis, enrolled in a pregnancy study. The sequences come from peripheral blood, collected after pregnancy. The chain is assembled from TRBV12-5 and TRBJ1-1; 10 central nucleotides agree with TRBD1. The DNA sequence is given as TGTGCTAGTGGGGGGGACAGGGGTAACACTGAAGCTTTCTTT. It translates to CASGGDRGNTEAFF.